This TCR beta chain was identified during a study of human T cells and chemical hapten exposure. This clonotype was observed many times. Time point in this sample: patch test 2, 6 weeks after DPC sensitization. The sample's treatment: therapeutic diphenylcyclopropenone sensitization with weekly scalp DPC. TCRdb called the RACE reads again in MiXCR, with one record for every CDR3 protein. The sample carries approximately 89,000 distinct CDR3 sequences, 6.6% recorded once. This CDR3 is 13 amino acids long. V gave up 5 bases and J gave up 5 bases, with 15 bases separating them. The germline gives CDR1 SQVTM, CDR2 ANQGSEA.

V and J are TRBV29-1 and TRBJ1-2; TRBD1 might be the D (5 bases). This material consisted of whole blood, taken in connection with sensitization to the hapten diphenylcyclopropenone (DPC). The sequence was collected from a woman aged 25 to 39 with alopecia areata. Some clones in this sample may be carry-over from other donors' samples. CDR3 in amino acids: CSVPTAGSYGYTF. The CDR3 nucleotides are TGCAGCGTTCCGACAGCAGGGTCGTATGGCTACACCTTC.